One T cell receptor beta chain is described in this entry. The data originate from a study of blood T cell repertoires in COVID-19. Trimming cost V 8 bases and J 6 bases; bases outside gene matches: 16. Germline values: CDR1 SGHRS, CDR2 YFSETQ. CDR3 size: 15 residues. Measured with immunoSEQ multiplex PCR; TCRdb has only the in-frame clones, and not every one. The sample yields roughly 260,000 clones, roughly four fifths seen once. The rearrangement uses TRBV5-1 and TRBJ2-7, with 8 bases identical to TRBD2. The TCR sequence derives from a woman aged 70-85 years with acute or convalescent COVID-19. Source material: peripheral blood. CDR3 DNA: TGCGCCAGTGCCATATCGGGGGGGGCCGGTGGCGAGCAGTACTTC. Residues: CASAISGGAGGEQYF.